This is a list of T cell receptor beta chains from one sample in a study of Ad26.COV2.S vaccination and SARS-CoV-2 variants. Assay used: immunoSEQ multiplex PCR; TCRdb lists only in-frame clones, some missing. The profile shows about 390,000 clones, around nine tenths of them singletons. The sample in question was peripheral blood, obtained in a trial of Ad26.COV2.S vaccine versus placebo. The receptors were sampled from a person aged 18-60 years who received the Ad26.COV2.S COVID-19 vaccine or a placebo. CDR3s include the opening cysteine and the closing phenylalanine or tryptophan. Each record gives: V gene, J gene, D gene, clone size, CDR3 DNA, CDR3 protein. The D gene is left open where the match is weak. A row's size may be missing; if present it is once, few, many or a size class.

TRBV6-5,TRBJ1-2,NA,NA,TGTGCCAGCAGTACGCAACGGGTTGTAGACTTC,CASSTQRVVDF
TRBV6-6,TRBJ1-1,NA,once,TGTGCCAGCAGTCGCGGGGGGAGGGATACTGAAGCTTTCTTT,CASSRGGRDTEAFF
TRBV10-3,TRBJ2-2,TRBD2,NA,TGTGCCACCCGACTAGCGGGGGGGAGCACCGGGGAGCTGTTTTTT,CATRLAGGSTGELFF
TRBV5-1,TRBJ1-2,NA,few,TGCGCCAGCAGCTTGGCCGAGGGGCACCATGGCTACACCTTC,CASSLAEGHHGYTF
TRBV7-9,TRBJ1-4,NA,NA,TGTGCCAGCAGCAAAGCGAGCACCCGTGGTGAAAAACTGTTTTTT,CASSKASTRGEKLFF
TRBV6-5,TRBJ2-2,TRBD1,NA,TGTGCCAGCGGCCTCCGGGACAGCAACACCGGGGAGCTGTTTTTT,CASGLRDSNTGELFF
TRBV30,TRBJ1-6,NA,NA,TGTGCCTGGAGTGGGCAGGGAGATTCACCCCTCCACTTT,CAWSGQGDSPLHF
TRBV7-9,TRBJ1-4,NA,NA,TGTGCCAGCAGTACGAAAGGTTTCGTGGAAAAACTGTTTTTT,CASSTKGFVEKLFF
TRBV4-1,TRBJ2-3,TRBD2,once,TGCGCCAGCAATTCTAGAGCGGGGGGCCGCACAGATACGCAGTATTTT,CASNSRAGGRTDTQYF
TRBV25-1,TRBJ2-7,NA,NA,TGTGCCAGCAGTGGGTCCTTCTCCTACGAGCAGTACTTC,CASSGSFSYEQYF
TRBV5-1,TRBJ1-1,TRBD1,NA,TGCGCCAGCAGCTTGGCAGGGGGGAACACTGAAGCTTTCTTT,CASSLAGGNTEAFF
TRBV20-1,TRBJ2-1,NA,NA,TGCAGTGTGCGGAAGAATGAGCAGTTCTTC,CSVRKNEQFF
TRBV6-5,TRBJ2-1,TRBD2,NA,TGTGCCAGCAGTTACGCTAGCGGGGGGATAGATGAGCAGTTCTTC,CASSYASGGIDEQFF
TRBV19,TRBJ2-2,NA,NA,TGTGCCAGTAGTAGAAGACCCGACGCCGGGGAGCTGTTTTTT,CASSRRPDAGELFF
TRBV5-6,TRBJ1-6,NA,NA,TGTGCCAGCAGCGGGGACTCTGGGGCCCTCCACTTT,CASSGDSGALHF
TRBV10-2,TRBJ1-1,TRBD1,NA,TGCGCCAGCAGTCCAGGACAGGGAGGGAACACTGAAGCTTTCTTT,CASSPGQGGNTEAFF
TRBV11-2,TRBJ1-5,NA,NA,TGTGCCAGCAGCCCAGGGCCAGGAGACAATCAGCCCCAGCATTTT,CASSPGPGDNQPQHF
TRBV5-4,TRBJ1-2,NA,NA,TGTGCCAGCAGCTTCAAAGGACAGAACTATGGCTACACCTTC,CASSFKGQNYGYTF
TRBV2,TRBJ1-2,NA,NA,TGTGCCACTCCCGGGACAAACTATGGCTACACCTTC,CATPGTNYGYTF
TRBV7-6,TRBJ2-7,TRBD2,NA,TGTGCCAGCAGCCCCACTAGCGGGGGGAGCTCCTACGAGCAGTACTTC,CASSPTSGGSSYEQYF
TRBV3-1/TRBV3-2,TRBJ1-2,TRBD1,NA,TGTGCCAGCAGCCCTCGGACAGGGGCCTATGGCTACACCTTC,CASSPRTGAYGYTF
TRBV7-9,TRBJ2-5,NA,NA,TGTGCCAGCAGCCCTCGTGACTGGAAAGAGACCCAGTACTTC,CASSPRDWKETQYF
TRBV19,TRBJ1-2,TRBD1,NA,TGTGCCAGTAGAAAGGGGGACAGAACTAACTATGGCTACACCTTC,CASRKGDRTNYGYTF
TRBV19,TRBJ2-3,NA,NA,TGTGCCAGTAGTATTTCGGAAACAGATACGCAGTATTTT,CASSISETDTQYF
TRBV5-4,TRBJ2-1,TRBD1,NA,TGTGCCAGCAGCTGGGGACAGGACAATGAGCAGTTCTTC,CASSWGQDNEQFF
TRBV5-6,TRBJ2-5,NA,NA,TGTGCCAGCAGGCTGCTTCAGCAAGAGACCCAGTACTTC,CASRLLQQETQYF
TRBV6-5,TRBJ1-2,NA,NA,TGTGCCAGCAGTAAATTCCCGGACTATGGCTACACCTTC,CASSKFPDYGYTF
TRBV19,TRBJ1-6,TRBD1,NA,TGTGCCAGTAGTATACACAGGGGATATAATTCACCCCTCCACTTT,CASSIHRGYNSPLHF
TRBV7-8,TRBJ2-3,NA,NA,TGTGCCAGTAGTCCAAGGGGGACCTCAGATACGCAGTATTTT,CASSPRGTSDTQYF
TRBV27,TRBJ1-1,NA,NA,TGTGCCAGCAGTTTAAACCCCCCGGGGGCCACTGAAGCTTTCTTT,CASSLNPPGATEAFF
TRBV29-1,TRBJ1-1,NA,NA,TGCAGCGGCGTGGACAGCATGAACACTGAAGCTTTCTTT,CSGVDSMNTEAFF
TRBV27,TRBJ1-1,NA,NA,TGTGCCAGCAGTTTGTGGGGCAAGACTGAAGCTTTCTTT,CASSLWGKTEAFF
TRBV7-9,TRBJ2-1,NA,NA,TGTGCCAGCAGCCTAACAACGGGGAAGCAGTTCTTC,CASSLTTGKQFF
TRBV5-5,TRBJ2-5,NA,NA,TGTGCCAGCAGCCGCCGCCTCCAAGAGACCCAGTACTTC,CASSRRLQETQYF
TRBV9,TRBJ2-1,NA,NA,TGTGCCAGCAGCGTAATTAGGGGACAGCAGTTCTTC,CASSVIRGQQFF
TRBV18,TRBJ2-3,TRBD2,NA,TGTGCCAGCTCACCGCAGACTAGCGGGGGGAGAGATACGCAGTATTTT,CASSPQTSGGRDTQYF
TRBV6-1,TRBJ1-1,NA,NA,TGTGCCAGCAGTGATTTCGAAGGGCCTGAAGCTTTCTTT,CASSDFEGPEAFF
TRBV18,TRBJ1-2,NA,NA,TGTGCCAGCTCACAGTCCGGGACACTCAACTATGGCTACACCTTC,CASSQSGTLNYGYTF
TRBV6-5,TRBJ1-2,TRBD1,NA,TGTGCCAGCAGTAGAGACAGGGGAAGTAACTATGGCTACACCTTC,CASSRDRGSNYGYTF
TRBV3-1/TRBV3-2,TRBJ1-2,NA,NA,TGTGCCAGCAGCCAAGATTGGGGATCCGGCTACACCTTC,CASSQDWGSGYTF